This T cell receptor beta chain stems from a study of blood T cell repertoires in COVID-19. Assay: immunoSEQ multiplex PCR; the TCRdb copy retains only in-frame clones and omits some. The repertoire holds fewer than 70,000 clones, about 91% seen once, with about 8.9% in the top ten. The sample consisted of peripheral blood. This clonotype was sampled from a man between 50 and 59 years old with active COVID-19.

The CDR3 bases are TGTGCCAGCAGCCGACAGGGCGGTGCAGATACGCAGTATTTT. The encoded protein is CASSRQGGADTQYF. The chain is built from TRBV14 and TRBJ2-3; TRBD1 matches at 7 bases. The CDR3 spans 14 residues. Trimming took 4 bases from V and 4 from J; bases not matched to a gene: 5. Per germline, CDR1 SGHDN and CDR2 FVKESK.